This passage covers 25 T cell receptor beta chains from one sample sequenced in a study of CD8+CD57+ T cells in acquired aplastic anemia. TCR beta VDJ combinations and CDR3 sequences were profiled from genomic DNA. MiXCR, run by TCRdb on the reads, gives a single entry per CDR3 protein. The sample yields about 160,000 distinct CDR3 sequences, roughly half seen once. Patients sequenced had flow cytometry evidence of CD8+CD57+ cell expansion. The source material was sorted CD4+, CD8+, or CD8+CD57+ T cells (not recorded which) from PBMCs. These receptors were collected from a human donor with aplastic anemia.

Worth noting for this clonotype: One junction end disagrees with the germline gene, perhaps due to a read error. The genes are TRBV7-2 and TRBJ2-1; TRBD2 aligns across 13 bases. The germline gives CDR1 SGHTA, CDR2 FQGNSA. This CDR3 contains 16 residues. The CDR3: CASSIAGTSGDNEQFF. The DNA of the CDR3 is TGTGCCAGCAGCATAGCCGGGACTAGCGGGGACAATGAGCAGTTCTTC. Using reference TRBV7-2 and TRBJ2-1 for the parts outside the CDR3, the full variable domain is GAGVSQSPSNKVTEKGKDVELRCDPISGHTALYWYRQSLGQGLEFLIYFQGNSAPDKSGLPSDRFSAERTGGSVSTLTIQRTQQEDSAVYLCASSIAGTSGDNEQFFGPGTRLTVL.

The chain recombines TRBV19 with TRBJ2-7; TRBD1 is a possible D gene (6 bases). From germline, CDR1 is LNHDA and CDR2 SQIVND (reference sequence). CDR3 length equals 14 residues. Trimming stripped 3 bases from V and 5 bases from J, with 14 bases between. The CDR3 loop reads CASSISQGFNEQYF. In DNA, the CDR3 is TGTGCCAGTAGTATCAGTCAGGGGTTCAACGAGCAGTACTTC.

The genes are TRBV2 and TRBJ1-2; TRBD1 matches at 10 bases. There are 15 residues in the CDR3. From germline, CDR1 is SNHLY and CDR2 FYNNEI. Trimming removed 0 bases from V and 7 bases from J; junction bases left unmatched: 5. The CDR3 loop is CASSEARQGAFGYTF. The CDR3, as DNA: TGTGCCAGCAGTGAAGCGCGACAGGGGGCGTTTGGCTACACCTTC.

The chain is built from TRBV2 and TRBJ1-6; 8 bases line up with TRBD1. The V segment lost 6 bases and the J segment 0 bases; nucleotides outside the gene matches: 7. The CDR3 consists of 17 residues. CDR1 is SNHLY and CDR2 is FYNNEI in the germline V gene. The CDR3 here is CASSGKTGGSYNSPLHF. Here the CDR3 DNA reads TGTGCCAGCAGCGGTAAAACAGGGGGCTCCTATAATTCACCCCTCCACTTT.

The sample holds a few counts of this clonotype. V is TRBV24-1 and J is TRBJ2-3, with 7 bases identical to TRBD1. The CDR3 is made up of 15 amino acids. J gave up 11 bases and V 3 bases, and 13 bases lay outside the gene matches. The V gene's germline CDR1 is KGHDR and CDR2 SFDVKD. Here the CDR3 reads CATSDEETGTNEQYF. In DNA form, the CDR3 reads TGTGCCACCAGTGATGAGGAGACAGGGACCAATGAGCAGTATTTT.

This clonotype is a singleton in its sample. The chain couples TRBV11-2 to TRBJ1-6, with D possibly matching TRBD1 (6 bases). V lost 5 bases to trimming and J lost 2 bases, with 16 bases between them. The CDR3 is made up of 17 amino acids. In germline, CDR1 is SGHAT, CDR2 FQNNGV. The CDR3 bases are TGTGCCAGCAGCATCATACAGGGTACCCCCTATAATTCACCCCTCCACTTT. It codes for CASSIIQGTPYNSPLHF.

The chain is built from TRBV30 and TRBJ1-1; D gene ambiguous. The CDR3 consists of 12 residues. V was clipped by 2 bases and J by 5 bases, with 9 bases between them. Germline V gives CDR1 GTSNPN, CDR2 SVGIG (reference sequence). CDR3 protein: CAWSFLGTEAFF. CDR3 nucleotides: TGTGCCTGGAGTTTCCTGGGGACTGAAGCTTTCTTT.

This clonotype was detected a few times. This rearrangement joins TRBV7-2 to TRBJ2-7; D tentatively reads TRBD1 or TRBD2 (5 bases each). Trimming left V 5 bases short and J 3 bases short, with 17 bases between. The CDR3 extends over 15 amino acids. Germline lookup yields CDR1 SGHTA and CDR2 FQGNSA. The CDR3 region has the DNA TGTGCCAGCAGCCCCGTACGGCAGGGAGACTACGAGCAGTACTTC. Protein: CASSPVRQGDYEQYF.

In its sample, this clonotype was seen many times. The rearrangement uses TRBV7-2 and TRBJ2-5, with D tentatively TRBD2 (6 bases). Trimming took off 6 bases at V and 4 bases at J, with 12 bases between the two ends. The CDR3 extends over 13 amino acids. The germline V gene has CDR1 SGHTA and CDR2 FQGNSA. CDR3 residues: CASSAGRRETQYF. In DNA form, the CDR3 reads TGTGCCAGCAGTGCGGGACGCCGAGAGACCCAGTACTTC.

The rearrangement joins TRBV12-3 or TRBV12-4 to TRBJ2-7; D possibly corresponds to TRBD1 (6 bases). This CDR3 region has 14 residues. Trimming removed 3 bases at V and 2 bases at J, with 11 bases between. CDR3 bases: TGTGCCAGCAGTTTCGTCGGACAGCCCTACGAGCAGTACTTC. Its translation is CASSFVGQPYEQYF.

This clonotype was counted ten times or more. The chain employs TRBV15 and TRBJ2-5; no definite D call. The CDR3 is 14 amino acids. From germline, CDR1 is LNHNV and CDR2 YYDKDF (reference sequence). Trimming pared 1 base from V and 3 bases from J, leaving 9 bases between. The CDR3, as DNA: TGTGCCACCAGCAGAGGGGCCCTGAAAGAGACCCAGTACTTC. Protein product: CATSRGALKETQYF.

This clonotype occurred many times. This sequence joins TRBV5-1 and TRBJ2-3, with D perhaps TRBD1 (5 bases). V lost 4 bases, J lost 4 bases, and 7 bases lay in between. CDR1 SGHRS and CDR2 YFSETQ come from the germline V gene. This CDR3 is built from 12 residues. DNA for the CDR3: TGCGCCAGCAGCGCACAGGCAGATACGCAGTATTTT. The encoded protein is CASSAQADTQYF.

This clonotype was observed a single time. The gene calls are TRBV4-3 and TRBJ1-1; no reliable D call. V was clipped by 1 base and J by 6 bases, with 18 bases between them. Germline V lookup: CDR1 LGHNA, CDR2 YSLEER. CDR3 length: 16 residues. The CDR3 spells CASSQVLGAGRSEAFF. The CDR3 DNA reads TGCGCCAGCAGCCAAGTTCTAGGTGCGGGCCGCTCTGAAGCTTTCTTT.

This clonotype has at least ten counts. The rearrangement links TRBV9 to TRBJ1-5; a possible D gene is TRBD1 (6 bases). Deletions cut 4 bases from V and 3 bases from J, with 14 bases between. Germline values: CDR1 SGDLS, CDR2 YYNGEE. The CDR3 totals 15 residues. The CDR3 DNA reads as TGTGCCAGCAGCCCAACCGGGACATCCAATCAGCCCCAGCATTTT. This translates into CASSPTGTSNQPQHF.

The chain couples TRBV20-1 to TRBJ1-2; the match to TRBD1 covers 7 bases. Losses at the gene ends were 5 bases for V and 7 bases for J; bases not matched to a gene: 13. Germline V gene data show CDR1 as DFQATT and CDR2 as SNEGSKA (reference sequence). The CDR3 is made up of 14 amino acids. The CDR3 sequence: CSAGSTGVTSGYTF. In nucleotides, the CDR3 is TGCAGTGCTGGCAGTACAGGGGTCACCAGTGGCTACACCTTC.

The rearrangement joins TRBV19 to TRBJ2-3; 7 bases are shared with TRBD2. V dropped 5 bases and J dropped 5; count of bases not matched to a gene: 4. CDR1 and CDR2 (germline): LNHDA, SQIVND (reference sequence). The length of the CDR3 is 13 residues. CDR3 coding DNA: TGTGCCAGTAGTGTTTCTAGCGGAGATACGCAGTATTTT. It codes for CASSVSSGDTQYF.

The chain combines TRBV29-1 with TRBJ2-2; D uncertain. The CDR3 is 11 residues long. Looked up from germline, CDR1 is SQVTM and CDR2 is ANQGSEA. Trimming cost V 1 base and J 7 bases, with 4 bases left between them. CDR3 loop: CSVEGVGELFF. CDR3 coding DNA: TGCAGCGTTGAAGGTGTCGGGGAGCTGTTTTTT.

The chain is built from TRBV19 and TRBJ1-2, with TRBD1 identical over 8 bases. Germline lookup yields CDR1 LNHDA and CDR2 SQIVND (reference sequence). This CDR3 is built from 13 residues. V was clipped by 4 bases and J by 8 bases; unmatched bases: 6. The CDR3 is CASSKGQATGYTF. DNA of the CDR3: TGTGCCAGTAGTAAGGGACAGGCGACGGGCTACACCTTC.

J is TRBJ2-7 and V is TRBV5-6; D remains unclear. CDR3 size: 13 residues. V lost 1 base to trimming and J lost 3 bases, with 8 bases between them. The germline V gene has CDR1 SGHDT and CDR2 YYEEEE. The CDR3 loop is CASSLINGYEQYF. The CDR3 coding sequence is TGTGCCAGCAGCTTGATAAACGGCTACGAGCAGTACTTC. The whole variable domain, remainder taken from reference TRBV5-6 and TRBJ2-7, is DAGVTQSPTHLIKTRGQQVTLRCSPKSGHDTVSWYQQALGQGPQFIFQYYEEEERQRGNFPDRFSGHQFPNYSSELNVNALLLGDSALYLCASSLINGYEQYFGPGTRLTVT.

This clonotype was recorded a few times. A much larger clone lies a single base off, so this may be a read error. CDR3 coding DNA: TGTGCCAGCAGCCATGGTAGCTACGAGCAGTACTTC. Protein sequence: CASSHGSYEQYF. The genes are TRBV3-1 and TRBJ2-7; D is undetermined. CDR3 length: 12 residues. Trimming took 3 bases from V and 3 from J, leaving 6 bases between them. The germline gives CDR1 LGHDT, CDR2 YNNKEL (reference sequence).

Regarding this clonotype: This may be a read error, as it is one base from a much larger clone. CDR3 nucleotides: TGTGCCAGCGGAACAGGGTCTGGGGCCAACGTCCTGGCTTTC. Translating gives CASGTGSGANVLAF. The rearrangement joins TRBV2 to TRBJ2-6; D may be TRBD1 (6 bases). The CDR3 has 14 residues. Germline V CDR1 and CDR2: SNHLY, FYNNEI.

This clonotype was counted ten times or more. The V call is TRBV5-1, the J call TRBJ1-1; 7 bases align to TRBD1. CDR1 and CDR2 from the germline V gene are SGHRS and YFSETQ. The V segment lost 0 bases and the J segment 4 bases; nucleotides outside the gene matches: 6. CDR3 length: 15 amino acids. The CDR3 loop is CASSLGSGGRTEAFF. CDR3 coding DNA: TGCGCCAGCAGCTTGGGCTCAGGGGGGCGCACTGAAGCTTTCTTT.

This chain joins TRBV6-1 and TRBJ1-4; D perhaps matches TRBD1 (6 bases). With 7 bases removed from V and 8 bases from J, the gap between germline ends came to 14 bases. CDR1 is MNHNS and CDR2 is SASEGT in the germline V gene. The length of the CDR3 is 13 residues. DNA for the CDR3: TGTGCCAGCACCGGGGGGGCGCAGGAAAAACTGTTTTTT. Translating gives CASTGGAQEKLFF.

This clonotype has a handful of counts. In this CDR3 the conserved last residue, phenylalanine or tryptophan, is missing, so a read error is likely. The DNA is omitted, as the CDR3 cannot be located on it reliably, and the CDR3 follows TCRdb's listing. This chain's CDR3 is CASSLEAG. The V call is TRBV7-2, the J call TRBJ2-7; TRBD2, the D gene given by the table, was not confirmed from the DNA. The CDR3 contains 8 residues when both ends are counted. CDR1 and CDR2 (germline): SGHTA, FQGNSA.

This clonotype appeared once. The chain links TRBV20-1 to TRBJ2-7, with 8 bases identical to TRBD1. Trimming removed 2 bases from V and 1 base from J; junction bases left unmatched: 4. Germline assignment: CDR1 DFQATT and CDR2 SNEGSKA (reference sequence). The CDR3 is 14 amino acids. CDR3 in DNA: TGCAGTGCTAGATCCGGGACAGGATCCTACGAGCAGTACTTC. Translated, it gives CSARSGTGSYEQYF.